Each of the 19 T cell receptor beta chains below was sequenced from the same sample in a study of T cell changes during pregnancy in multiple sclerosis. Libraries were prepared by immunoSEQ multiplex PCR; TCRdb keeps only in-frame clonotypes and omits some of them. The data contain 70,000 to 95,000 clones, 90% to 95% of them singletons. Sequencing was performed on CD4+ T cells from peripheral blood mononuclear cells, taken in the second trimester of pregnancy. The receptors were gathered from a female donor with multiple sclerosis, enrolled in a pregnancy study.

The chain uses TRBV19 and TRBJ2-2, with 12 bases lining up with TRBD2. V shed 6 bases and J 5 bases; nucleotides not matched to a gene: 7. The CDR3 spans 16 residues. The germline V gene encodes CDR1 LNHDA and CDR2 SQIVND (reference sequence). CDR3 DNA sequence: TGTGCCAGTAGCCGACTAGCGGGAGTTGGGACCGGGGAGCTGTTTTTT. It encodes CASSRLAGVGTGELFF.

V is TRBV6-5 and J is TRBJ2-7; 7 nucleotides agree with TRBD2. The CDR3 consists of 14 residues. Trimming cost V 4 bases and J 4 bases; bases outside gene matches: 7. CDR1 MNHEY and CDR2 SVGAGI come from the germline V gene. The CDR3 DNA is TGTGCCAGCAGTTGGGTCGGGAGGACATACGAGCAGTACTTC. This translates into CASSWVGRTYEQYF.

The chain uses TRBV20-1 and TRBJ1-2; D remains unclear. V was cut by 6 bases and J by 4 bases, with 9 bases left in between. CDR3 length equals 11 residues. The germline V gene encodes CDR1 DFQATT and CDR2 SNEGSKA (reference sequence). CDR3 sequence: CSAGESYGYTF. CDR3 coding DNA: TGCAGTGCCGGAGAAAGCTATGGCTACACCTTC.

The J gene is TRBJ1-2, the V gene TRBV4-3, with D uncertain. Germline CDR1 LGHNA, CDR2 YSLEER. The V end was cut by 0 bases, the J end by 3 bases, with 11 bases between. The CDR3 consists of 15 residues. As DNA, the CDR3 is TGCGCCAGCAGCCAAGAGGCGGAAAACTACTATGGCTACACCTTC. It codes for CASSQEAENYYGYTF.

The chain carries TRBV19 and TRBJ1-1; possibly TRBD1 for D (5 bases). In germline, CDR1 is LNHDA, CDR2 SQIVND (reference sequence). This CDR3 spans 14 amino acids. Trimming left V 6 bases short and J 0 bases short, with 11 bases between. The CDR3 coding sequence is TGTGCCAGTAGCCTGACAGTCATGAACACTGAAGCTTTCTTT. The encoded protein is CASSLTVMNTEAFF.

V gene TRBV4-3 combines with J gene TRBJ1-1, with 10 bases matching TRBD1. Trimming took 1 base from V and 3 from J; bases not matched to a gene: 2. The CDR3 is 15 residues long. From germline, CDR1 is LGHNA and CDR2 YSLEER. This chain's CDR3 is CASSQGGQGYTEAFF. CDR3 coding DNA: TGCGCCAGCAGCCAAGGGGGACAGGGGTACACTGAAGCTTTCTTT.

The V and J genes are TRBV29-1 and TRBJ2-7, with 8 bases identical to TRBD1. Germline assignment: CDR1 SQVTM and CDR2 ANQGSEA. Unmatched junction bases numbered 3, after V lost 1 base and J lost 4 bases. The length of the CDR3 is 13 residues. CDR3 nucleotide sequence: TGCAGCGTTGAAGGGACAGGGACTTACGAGCAGTACTTC. Amino acids: CSVEGTGTYEQYF.

The rearrangement joins TRBV6-5 to TRBJ1-1; tentatively, D is TRBD1 (6 bases). The V end was cut by 0 bases, the J end by 1 base, with 12 bases between. Looked up from germline, CDR1 is MNHEY and CDR2 is SVGAGI. The CDR3 spans 16 residues. The CDR3 DNA is TGTGCCAGCAGTTACTCACCGAGGGGGAGGAACACTGAAGCTTTCTTT. Encoded protein: CASSYSPRGRNTEAFF.

J is TRBJ2-2 and V is TRBV5-4; 13 positions match TRBD2. V was pared by 3 bases and J by 4 bases, with 3 bases of the junction left unmatched. The CDR3 has 16 amino acids. Germline CDR1 SGHNT, CDR2 YYREEE (reference sequence). The CDR3 DNA reads TGTGCCAGCAGCTGGACTAGCGGGAGTATCACCGGGGAGCTGTTTTTT. This encodes CASSWTSGSITGELFF. Combining the CDR3 with reference TRBV5-4 and TRBJ2-2 gives the whole variable domain ETGVTQSPTHLIKTRGQQVTLRCSSQSGHNTVSWYQQALGQGPQFIFQYYREEENGRGNFPPRFSGLQFPNYSSELNVNALELDDSALYLCASSWTSGSITGELFFGEGSRLTVL.

The genes are TRBV5-1 and TRBJ1-1, with 7 bases that match TRBD1. The CDR3 length is 16 residues. Trimming removed 4 bases from V and 0 bases from J; junction bases left unmatched: 9. CDR1 and CDR2 from the germline V gene are SGHRS and YFSETQ. The CDR3 is CASSPGQDWVNTEAFF. DNA for the CDR3: TGCGCCAGCAGCCCCGGACAGGATTGGGTGAACACTGAAGCTTTCTTT.

The CDR3 loop reads CASSLWGRENTGELFF. CDR3 in DNA: TGTGCCAGCAGTTTATGGGGCAGGGAAAACACCGGGGAGCTGTTTTTT. The chain links TRBV28 to TRBJ2-2, with D possibly TRBD1 on 5 matching bases. From germline, CDR1 is MDHEN and CDR2 SYDVKM. Trimming shortened V by 0 bases and J by 2 bases, and 10 bases separated the two germline ends. The CDR3 is 16 amino acids.

The chain carries TRBV7-2 and TRBJ1-6; TRBD1 matches at 8 bases. The V gene's germline CDR1 is SGHTA and CDR2 FQGNSA. The CDR3 is 15 amino acids. Trimming took 4 bases from V and 4 from J; bases not matched to a gene: 3. The CDR3 loop reads CASSSRDRYNSPLHF. In nucleotides, the CDR3 is TGTGCCAGCAGCTCCCGGGACAGGTATAATTCACCCCTCCACTTT. Complete variable domain (other parts from reference TRBV7-2 and TRBJ1-6): GAGVSQSPSNKVTEKGKDVELRCDPISGHTALYWYRQSLGQGLEFLIYFQGNSAPDKSGLPSDRFSAERTGGSVSTLTIQRTQQEDSAVYLCASSSRDRYNSPLHFGNGTRLTVT.

The V and J genes are TRBV19 and TRBJ1-2, with a weak D call TRBD1 (5 bases). The CDR3 length is 12 residues. Germline V gene data show CDR1 as LNHDA and CDR2 as SQIVND (reference sequence). Trimming shortened V by 1 base and J by 7 bases, and 7 bases separated the two germline ends. CDR3 DNA: TGTGCCAGTAGTATAGGCGGGGCTGGCTACACCTTC. Its protein is CASSIGGAGYTF.

The rearrangement joins TRBV9 to TRBJ2-3; 9 bases are shared with TRBD2. From germline, CDR1 is SGDLS and CDR2 YYNGEE. The CDR3 length is 17 residues. The J segment lost 4 bases and the V segment lost 3 bases, leaving 12 bases of the junction unmatched. CDR3 sequence reads: CASSAREPGLAADTQYF. CDR3 coding DNA: TGTGCCAGCAGCGCTAGGGAACCGGGACTAGCCGCAGATACGCAGTATTTT.

The chain employs TRBV7-6 and TRBJ2-1; D perhaps matches TRBD2 (5 bases). The V gene lost 5 bases and the J gene lost 0 bases, with 11 bases spanning the gap. Germline CDR1 SGHVS, CDR2 FNYEAQ. The CDR3 has 15 residues. The CDR3 region has the DNA TGTGCCAGCAGCCCCCTAGCTGGCTCCTACAATGAGCAGTTCTTC. This sequence encodes CASSPLAGSYNEQFF.

The sample holds one count of this clone. The chain uses TRBV15 and TRBJ1-1, with TRBD1 matching over 9 bases. Trimming removed 4 bases from V and 12 bases from J; junction bases left unmatched: 12. Germline loops: CDR1 LNHNV, CDR2 YYDKDF (reference sequence). CDR3 length equals 14 residues. The CDR3: CATSTSRGQGRTFF. In DNA, the CDR3 is TGTGCCACCAGCACCTCCCGAGGACAGGGGCGAACTTTCTTT.

V usage is TRBV10-3 and J usage is TRBJ2-3, with 7 nucleotides matching TRBD2. V lost 6 bases and J lost 3; bases outside the gene matches: 6. Germline V lookup: CDR1 ENHRY, CDR2 SYGVKD. CDR3 length equals 14 residues. CDR3 in DNA: TGTGCCATCAGAAACCCGGGAGGTACAGATACGCAGTATTTT. Residues: CAIRNPGGTDTQYF.

This chain uses TRBV19 with TRBJ2-6; D is ambiguous. The CDR3 sequence is 17 residues long. V was shortened by 6 bases and J by 4 bases, with 19 bases between the two germline ends. Germline V CDR1 and CDR2: LNHDA, SQIVND (reference sequence). The chain's CDR3 is CASSHTGPVAGANVLTF. DNA of the CDR3: TGTGCCAGTAGCCATACGGGTCCGGTCGCGGGGGCCAACGTCCTGACTTTC.

V gene TRBV30 combines with J gene TRBJ1-5; a possible D gene is TRBD1 (6 bases). V dropped 1 base and J dropped 0 bases, with 16 bases sitting between them. The CDR3 covers 17 residues. Germline V lookup: CDR1 GTSNPN, CDR2 SVGIG (reference sequence). The DNA of the CDR3 is TGTGCCTGGAGTGACAAAACCCAGGGGATTAGCAATCAGCCCCAGCATTTT. Its protein product is CAWSDKTQGISNQPQHF.